This T cell receptor beta chain was profiled in a study of Graves' ophthalmopathy and Graves' hyperthyroidism. Notes on the study in general: Classification of ophthalmopathy versus stable hyperthyroidism by a 13-signature model yielded about 88% sensitivity and 75% to 84% specificity.

The study amplified TCR beta CDR3 regions using RNA transcripts. First-round RT-PCR used HTBI primers; second-round multiplex PCR followed. MiXCR, applied by TCRdb to the multiplex PCR reads, yields one record per CDR3 protein. Seen here are hundreds of thousands of distinct CDR3 sequences, about 21% observed once, and the top ten hold around 3.2%. Hyperthyroidism cases were recent diagnoses of under 2 months' duration in people aged 18 to 65. This CDR3 is built from 14 residues. The V and J ends lost 2 bases and 5 bases respectively, with 10 bases between them. Germline loops: CDR1 MDHEN, CDR2 SYDVKM. This clonotype has ten or more counts. Its antigen is unidentified.

Sequencing was carried out using peripheral blood. This TCR came from a young woman with stable Graves' hyperthyroidism. The V call is TRBV28, the J call TRBJ1-5; D is perhaps TRBD1 (5 bases). CDR3 DNA sequence: TGTGCCAGCAGTTTAGGGCAGGGTGATCAGCCCCAGCATTTT. Protein: CASSLGQGDQPQHF.